Given below is one T cell receptor (beta chain) in context. This CDR3 spans 12 amino acids. Trimming cost V 6 bases and J 7 bases, with 7 bases left between them. The V gene's germline CDR1 is MDHEN and CDR2 SYDVKM. This sample was taken from a study of blood T cell repertoires in COVID-19. Method: immunoSEQ multiplex PCR; TCRdb's copy keeps in-frame clones and lacks some. This table has about 200,000 clones, under 90% appearing once. The TCR comes from a woman between 50 and 59 years old who had been exposed to COVID-19. The sample was PBMCs or T cells enriched from blood (not recorded which). The chain has TRBV28 and TRBJ1-6; D not resolved. CDR3 region: CASRGLNSPLHF. The CDR3 region has the DNA TGTGCCAGCAGGGGCTTGAATTCACCCCTCCACTTT.